These 21 T cell receptor beta chains were all obtained from the same sample, sequenced in a study of blood T cell repertoires in COVID-19. Only in-frame clones appear in the TCRdb table, and some are missing; sequencing was by immunoSEQ multiplex PCR. The table has roughly 30,000 clones, 89% seen once; the top ten hold over 3.5%. Sequencing was performed on peripheral blood. The receptor source for this set is a human donor in a cohort sampled during active COVID-19.

This chain links TRBV5-6 with TRBJ2-5, with TRBD2 as a possible D gene (7 bases). The ends were cut back, 2 bases at V and 4 bases at J, with 15 bases in the middle. This CDR3 has 15 amino acids. Germline loops: CDR1 SGHDT, CDR2 YYEEEE. The CDR3, as DNA: TGTGCCAGCAGCTTAGGCCTGGGAGGGGGAGAGACCCAGTACTTC. Translated: CASSLGLGGGETQYF.

This clone has only a few counts. The chain's CDR3 is CASSQDMDRYGANVLTF. CDR3 in DNA: TGCGCCAGCAGCCAAGACATGGACAGGTACGGGGCCAACGTCCTGACTTTC. This chain uses TRBV4-1 with TRBJ2-6; 7 positions agree with TRBD1. V dropped 0 bases and J dropped 4; count of bases not matched to a gene: 6. The germline CDR1 and CDR2 sequences are MGHRA and YSYEKL. This CDR3 spans 17 amino acids.

This clone was seen once. The V and J genes are TRBV18 and TRBJ2-7; D gene ambiguous. The CDR3 sequence is 13 residues long. Germline CDR1 reads KGHSH; CDR2 reads LQKENI. The V gene lost 0 bases and the J gene lost 0 bases, with 3 bases spanning the gap. The CDR3 sequence: CASSPPSSYEQYF. The CDR3 DNA sequence: TGTGCCAGCTCACCACCTAGCTCCTACGAGCAGTACTTC.

This clone has more than one count but fewer than ten. This rearrangement joins TRBV5-4 to TRBJ2-7, with 9 bases that match TRBD1. V trimming: 0 bases; J trimming: 3 bases; junction bases outside the gene matches: 10. The CDR3 is made up of 17 amino acids. CDR1 SGHNT and CDR2 YYREEE come from the germline V gene (reference sequence). The CDR3 DNA sequence: TGTGCCAGCAGCTTGGGGGGGCAACAGGGGGCGAACTACGAGCAGTACTTC. Its protein is CASSLGGQQGANYEQYF.

This clone was counted a single time. The chain recombines TRBV6-5 with TRBJ2-7; 8 nucleotides match TRBD1. Germline V CDR1 and CDR2: MNHEY, SVGAGI. J gave up 3 bases and V 5 bases, and 6 bases lay outside the gene matches. The CDR3 is 14 residues long. This chain's CDR3 is CASSPGQVLYEQYF. DNA for the CDR3: TGTGCCAGCAGTCCGGGACAGGTACTCTACGAGCAGTACTTC.

The CDR3: CAISETTGAYETQYF. The CDR3 DNA follows: TGTGCCATCAGTGAGACTACAGGGGCGTATGAGACCCAGTACTTC. This chain links TRBV10-3 with TRBJ2-5; 7 nucleotides match TRBD1. Germline assignment: CDR1 ENHRY and CDR2 SYGVKD. V was clipped by 2 bases and J by 5 bases; unmatched bases: 8. CDR3 length: 15 residues.

This chain joins TRBV12-3 or TRBV12-4 and TRBJ2-1; 9 nucleotides agree with TRBD1. V lost 6 bases, J lost 6 bases, and 3 bases stayed unmatched. This CDR3 comprises 13 residues. CDR3 region: CASSGQGINEQFF. As DNA, the CDR3 is TGTGCCAGCAGCGGACAGGGGATCAATGAGCAGTTCTTC.

This clone occurred once. The gene calls are TRBV5-1 and TRBJ2-7; D is unclear. Germline V gives CDR1 SGHRS, CDR2 YFSETQ. The CDR3 contains 12 residues. Trimming cost V 1 base and J 3 bases, with 5 bases left between them. The CDR3 here is CASSLFSYEQYF. The CDR3 DNA sequence: TGCGCCAGCAGCTTGTTCAGCTACGAGCAGTACTTC.

The genes are TRBV28 and TRBJ1-4; a possible D gene is TRBD1 (6 bases). Germline lookup yields CDR1 MDHEN and CDR2 SYDVKM. V was clipped by 6 bases and J by 0 bases, with 14 bases between them. CDR3 size: 16 residues. CDR3 DNA: TGTGCCAGCAGCCCAGGACAGACAACAACTAATGAAAAACTGTTTTTT. Translating it yields CASSPGQTTTNEKLFF.

Only one count was recorded for this clone. V usage is TRBV19 and J usage is TRBJ2-1; perhaps TRBD2 as D (5 bases). Trimming cost V 1 base and J 1 base, with 5 bases left between them. Germline values: CDR1 LNHDA, CDR2 SQIVND (reference sequence). This CDR3 contains 14 residues. As DNA, the CDR3 is TGTGCCAGTAGTATAGCGGGGTCCTACAATGAGCAGTTCTTC. It specifies CASSIAGSYNEQFF.

V gene TRBV9 combines with J gene TRBJ1-5, with TRBD1 as a possible D gene (5 bases). The ends were cut back, 0 bases at V and 0 bases at J, with 10 bases in the middle. This CDR3 is 16 amino acids long. Germline-derived CDR1 and CDR2 are SGDLS and YYNGEE. The chain's CDR3 is CASSVGGTDSNQPQHF. In DNA form, the CDR3 reads TGTGCCAGCAGCGTAGGCGGGACGGATAGCAATCAGCCCCAGCATTTT.

This clone appeared once. DNA of the CDR3: TGTGCCAGCAGCGGAAAGGGACTAGCGGGGGGGTCTACCCAAGAGACCCAGTACTTC. This sequence encodes CASSGKGLAGGSTQETQYF. The gene calls are TRBV5-4 and TRBJ2-5, with 16 bases identical to TRBD2. Germline V gene sequence: CDR1 SGHNT, CDR2 YYREEE (reference sequence). J gave up 1 base and V 4 bases, and 10 bases lay outside the gene matches. CDR3 length equals 19 residues.

This clone was recorded only once. The V call is TRBV12-3 or TRBV12-4, the J call TRBJ2-2; D remains unclear. The CDR3 contains 13 residues. Trimming took 6 bases from V and 6 from J, leaving 11 bases between them. The CDR3 DNA reads TGTGCCAGCAGCTCGTTACGAGCCGGGGAGCTGTTTTTT. Its protein is CASSSLRAGELFF.

The chain employs TRBV11-3 and TRBJ2-2, with D tentatively TRBD2 (5 bases). This CDR3 is built from 15 residues. Looked up from germline, CDR1 is SGHNT and CDR2 is YENEEA. Trimming shortened V by 3 bases and J by 1 base, and 9 bases separated the two germline ends. The CDR3 coding sequence is TGTGCCAGCAGCTTCGGACGGGGGAACACCGGGGAGCTGTTTTTT. This sequence encodes CASSFGRGNTGELFF. Looking up the rest from reference TRBV11-3 and TRBJ2-2 gives the full variable domain: EAGVVQSPRYKIIEKKQPVAFWCNPISGHNTLYWYLQNLGQGPELLIRYENEEAVDDSQLPKDRFSAERLKGVDSTLKIQPAELGDSAVYLCASSFGRGNTGELFFGEGSRLTVL.

The J gene is TRBJ1-5, the V gene TRBV24-1, with TRBD1 as a possible D gene (5 bases). CDR1 and CDR2 (germline): KGHDR, SFDVKD. The CDR3 is 12 amino acids. The ends were cut back, 5 bases at V and 4 bases at J, with 5 bases in the middle. The CDR3 sequence is CATSGTNQPQHF. CDR3 coding DNA: TGTGCCACCAGTGGGACAAATCAGCCCCAGCATTTT.

In its sample, this clone was seen once. CDR3 DNA: TGTGCCAGCAGTGAAGTACAGGGGGCTAGGGCCTACGAGCAGTACTTC. This translates into CASSEVQGARAYEQYF. V gene TRBV6-1 combines with J gene TRBJ2-7; the match to TRBD1 covers 9 bases. With 1 base clipped from V and 2 bases from J, the junction kept 6 bases outside the gene matches. Germline V gives CDR1 MNHNS, CDR2 SASEGT. The CDR3 extends over 16 amino acids.

The V gene is TRBV7-3, the J gene TRBJ2-3; 8 bases align to TRBD1. The CDR3 has 15 residues. Per germline, CDR1 SGHTA and CDR2 FQGTGA. V lost 5 bases and J lost 2; bases outside the gene matches: 6. CDR3 protein: CASSQGTGNTDTQYF. The CDR3 DNA reads TGTGCCAGCAGCCAGGGGACAGGTAACACAGATACGCAGTATTTT.

The gene calls are TRBV5-1 and TRBJ2-3; 13 bases line up with TRBD2. V lost 4 bases and J lost 6; bases outside the gene matches: 8. In germline, CDR1 is SGHRS, CDR2 YFSETQ. This CDR3 is 16 amino acids long. DNA for the CDR3: TGCGCCAGCAGCCAGACTAGCGGGGGGCCCAGCGATACGCAGTATTTT. The encoded protein is CASSQTSGGPSDTQYF.

This chain's CDR3 is CASSYQTSGGPGEQFF. The CDR3 DNA sequence: TGCGCCAGCAGCTATCAGACTAGCGGGGGGCCTGGTGAGCAGTTCTTC. This chain uses TRBV10-2 with TRBJ2-1; 13 bases map to TRBD2. Trimming took 6 bases from V and 9 from J; bases not matched to a gene: 11. From germline, CDR1 is WSHSY and CDR2 SAAADI. The CDR3 extends over 16 amino acids.

The V and J genes are TRBV5-3 and TRBJ2-1; the D gene is possibly TRBD1 (6 bases). TRBV5-3 is labeled an ORF, and its function is uncertain. The CDR3 is made up of 16 amino acids. V was pared by 4 bases and J by 0 bases, with 14 bases between. CDR3 DNA sequence: TGTGCCAGAAGCCCCGGGACACCTTGCTCCTACAATGAGCAGTTCTTC. It codes for CARSPGTPCSYNEQFF.

DNA of the CDR3: TGTGCCAGCAGTATGAGTGGGGCCAACACCGGGGAGCTGTTTTTT. The encoded protein is CASSMSGANTGELFF. The rearrangement links TRBV6-5 to TRBJ2-2; weak D call: TRBD1 (5 bases). CDR3 length: 15 amino acids. Per germline, CDR1 MNHEY and CDR2 SVGAGI. V was shortened by 5 bases and J by 2 bases, with 12 bases between the two germline ends.